Included here is one T cell receptor (beta chain) sequence, with context. Its antigen is undetermined. The CDR3 sequence is 12 residues long. Trimming shortened V by 6 bases and J by 3 bases, and 8 bases separated the two germline ends. The germline gives CDR1 SEHNR, CDR2 FQNEAQ (reference sequence). These data belong to a study of T-cell memory formation after mild COVID-19. Study details: Largely, the TCR clusters proved donor specific.

From 5'RACE with constant-segment primers came TCR alpha and TCR beta cDNA libraries that carried sample barcodes and UMIs. Using its own MiXCR run on the 5' RACE reads, TCRdb lists one record per CDR3 protein. The sample yields under 700,000 distinct CDR3 sequences, 20% seen once. Whole-study results and caveats: Contracting clones, day 15 to 85, had balanced CD4/CD8, and later expanders favored CD4+. The pre-infection memory compartment contained some responding clones, suggesting cross-reactive memory joined.

The chain links TRBV7-9 to TRBJ1-1, with D hard to call. The TCR comes from an adult woman who had mild COVID-19 (a few samples of this study predate the infection). Cell type and time point are not known. The sequencing input was PBMCs or a T cell subset sorted from them (not recorded which). CDR3 sequence (DNA): TGTGCCAGCAGGGGAGGGTACACTGAAGCTTTCTTT. This codes for CASRGGYTEAFF.